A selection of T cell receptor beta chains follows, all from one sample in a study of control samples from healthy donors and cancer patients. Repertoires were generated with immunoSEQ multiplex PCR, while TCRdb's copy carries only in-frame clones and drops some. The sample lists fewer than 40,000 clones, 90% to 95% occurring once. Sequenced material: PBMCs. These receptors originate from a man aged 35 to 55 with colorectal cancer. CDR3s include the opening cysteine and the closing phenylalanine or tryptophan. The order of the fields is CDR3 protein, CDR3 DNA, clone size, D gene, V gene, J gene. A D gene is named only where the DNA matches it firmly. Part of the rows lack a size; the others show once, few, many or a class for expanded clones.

CDR3: CASKQGDYGYTF; DNA: TGCGCCAGTAAACAGGGGGATTATGGCTACACCTTC; size: .; D: TRBD1; V: TRBV5-1; J: TRBJ1-2
CDR3: CASIPQGIPNEQFF; DNA: TGTGCCAGCATACCTCAGGGGATACCCAATGAGCAGTTCTTC; size: .; D: .; V: TRBV2; J: TRBJ2-1
CDR3: CSVVDTRRETQYF; DNA: TGCAGCGTTGTTGACACCCGAAGGGAGACCCAGTACTTC; size: .; D: .; V: TRBV29-1; J: TRBJ2-5
CDR3: CAPGDLRGNSPLHF; DNA: TGTGCCCCAGGTGACCTAAGGGGTAATTCACCCCTCCACTTT; size: .; D: .; V: TRBV5-8; J: TRBJ1-6
CDR3: CASSLEGGGYTF; DNA: TGCGCCAGCAGCTTGGAGGGGGGGGGCTACACCTTC; size: .; D: .; V: TRBV5-1; J: TRBJ1-2
CDR3: CASSRGLAGGPSDTQYF; DNA: TGTGCCAGCAGCCGTGGACTAGCGGGGGGGCCCTCAGATACGCAGTATTTT; size: .; D: TRBD2; V: TRBV7-9; J: TRBJ2-3
CDR3: CASSPTGAGNYGYTF; DNA: TGTGCCAGCAGCCCTACGGGGGCAGGGAACTATGGCTACACCTTC; size: few; D: .; V: TRBV7-2; J: TRBJ1-2
CDR3: CASSLGVGTGENQPQHF; DNA: TGTGCCAGCAGCTTAGGCGTTGGGACAGGAGAGAATCAGCCCCAGCATTTT; size: once; D: TRBD1; V: TRBV7-8; J: TRBJ1-5
CDR3: CASSSISRGTEAFF; DNA: TGTGCCAGCAGTTCCATAAGCAGGGGTACTGAAGCTTTCTTT; size: once; D: .; V: TRBV27; J: TRBJ1-1
CDR3: CASSNRDREPFANTGELFF; DNA: TGTGCCAGCAGCAACAGGGACAGGGAACCATTTGCGAACACCGGGGAGCTGTTTTTT; size: .; D: .; V: TRBV21-1; J: TRBJ2-2
CDR3: CASSSRHLSEAFF; DNA: TGTGCCAGCAGCTCCAGACATCTTTCTGAAGCTTTCTTT; size: once; D: .; V: TRBV7-3; J: TRBJ1-1
CDR3: CASSRIDSSYEQYF; DNA: TGTGCCAGCAGCCGTATAGACAGCTCCTACGAGCAGTACTTC; size: .; D: .; V: TRBV2; J: TRBJ2-7
CDR3: CASSLSGGHSYEQYF; DNA: TGTGCCAGCAGCCTTAGCGGGGGCCACTCCTACGAGCAGTACTTC; size: .; D: TRBD2; V: TRBV5-4; J: TRBJ2-7
CDR3: CSVPRTGTTDTQYF; DNA: TGCAGCGTTCCCCGGACAGGGACCACAGATACGCAGTATTTT; size: .; D: TRBD1; V: TRBV29-1; J: TRBJ2-3
CDR3: CASGTRWGPSYEQYF; DNA: TGTGCCAGTGGGACGAGGTGGGGGCCCTCCTACGAGCAGTACTTC; size: .; D: .; V: TRBV19; J: TRBJ2-7
CDR3: CASSEDGSLEAFF; DNA: TGTGCCAGCAGTGAAGATGGCTCTTTAGAAGCTTTCTTT; size: .; D: .; V: TRBV6-1; J: TRBJ1-1
CDR3: CASSYSAVNQPQHF; DNA: TGTGCCAGCAGTTACTCGGCAGTCAATCAGCCCCAGCATTTT; size: .; D: .; V: TRBV6-5; J: TRBJ1-5
CDR3: CASSPGGVKIATNEKLFF; DNA: TGCGCCAGCAGCCCAGGGGGAGTGAAGATCGCAACTAATGAAAAACTGTTTTTT; size: .; D: TRBD1; V: TRBV5-1; J: TRBJ1-4
CDR3: CASSLAPRAGEQYF; DNA: TGTGCCAGCAGCTTAGCCCCACGTGCTGGAGAGCAGTACTTC; size: .; D: .; V: TRBV7-2; J: TRBJ2-7
CDR3: CASSPAGGGNTEAFF; DNA: TGTGCCAGCTCACCAGCAGGGGGCGGGAACACTGAAGCTTTCTTT; size: .; D: TRBD1; V: TRBV18; J: TRBJ1-1
CDR3: CASSLVRTRTPDEQFF; DNA: TGCGCCAGCAGCTTGGTCAGGACAAGGACCCCCGATGAGCAGTTCTTC; size: .; D: .; V: TRBV5-1; J: TRBJ2-1
CDR3: CASSPHNQPQHF; DNA: TGTGCCAGCAGCCCTCATAACCAGCCCCAGCATTTT; size: .; D: .; V: TRBV12-3/TRBV12-4; J: TRBJ1-5
CDR3: CATSTVLGGENEKLFF; DNA: TGTGCCACCAGCACCGTATTAGGAGGGGAGAATGAAAAACTGTTTTTT; size: .; D: .; V: TRBV15; J: TRBJ1-4
CDR3: CASKLQETQYF; DNA: TGTGCCAGCAAGCTGCAAGAGACCCAGTACTTC; size: once; D: .; V: TRBV2; J: TRBJ2-5
CDR3: CASSRDSRYEQYF; DNA: TGTGCCAGCTCGCGGGACAGCCGCTACGAGCAGTACTTC; size: .; D: .; V: TRBV18; J: TRBJ2-7
CDR3: CASSPHLAGTGEGYTF; DNA: TGCGCCAGCAGCCCTCACCTCGCCGGGACCGGGGAAGGCTACACCTTC; size: .; D: .; V: TRBV5-1; J: TRBJ1-2
CDR3: CASSLRDFTNEQFF; DNA: TGCGCCAGCAGCCTCCGGGACTTCACCAATGAGCAGTTCTTC; size: .; D: .; V: TRBV4-1; J: TRBJ2-1
CDR3: CASSGSLGPNEKLFF; DNA: TGTGCCAGCTCCGGGTCCCTGGGCCCTAATGAAAAACTGTTTTTT; size: .; D: .; V: TRBV7-9; J: TRBJ1-4
CDR3: CASSRTGAPQETQYF; DNA: TGTGCCAGTAGTAGGACGGGGGCCCCCCAAGAGACCCAGTACTTC; size: .; D: .; V: TRBV19; J: TRBJ2-5
CDR3: CATSVIRGGLETQYF; DNA: TGTGCCACCAGTGTCATCCGAGGGGGCTTGGAGACCCAGTACTTC; size: .; D: TRBD1; V: TRBV24-1; J: TRBJ2-5
CDR3: CASSYRGLTDTQYF; DNA: TGTGCCAGCAGTTACAGGGGCCTCACAGATACGCAGTATTTT; size: .; D: .; V: TRBV6-5; J: TRBJ2-3
CDR3: CASSLGDSNNSPLHF; DNA: TGTGCCAGCAGCTTGGGTGACTCGAATAATTCACCCCTCCACTTT; size: once; D: .; V: TRBV5-4; J: TRBJ1-6
CDR3: CASSPDRGGPLHF; DNA: TGTGCCAGCAGCCCGGACAGGGGAGGGCCCCTCCACTTT; size: .; D: TRBD1; V: TRBV7-2; J: TRBJ1-6
CDR3: CATLRGWRNTIYF; DNA: TGTGCCACCCTCCGTGGGTGGAGAAACACCATATATTTT; size: .; D: .; V: TRBV6-5; J: TRBJ1-3
CDR3: CASRRGTNTGELFF; DNA: TGTGCCAGTCGCCGGGGGACGAACACCGGGGAGCTGTTTTTT; size: .; D: .; V: TRBV7-8; J: TRBJ2-2
CDR3: CASRPGSTYEQYF; DNA: TGTGCCAGCAGACCCGGGTCGACTTACGAGCAGTACTTC; size: .; D: .; V: TRBV5-4; J: TRBJ2-7
CDR3: CASSIGRTYNSPLHF; DNA: TGTGCCAGTAGTATCGGTCGAACGTATAATTCACCCCTCCACTTT; size: once; D: .; V: TRBV19; J: TRBJ1-6
CDR3: CASSQAGVSSYGYTF; DNA: TGTGCCAGCAGCCAAGCCGGGGTCAGTTCCTATGGCTACACCTTC; size: once; D: .; V: TRBV3-1/TRBV3-2; J: TRBJ1-2
CDR3: CASGPGLLSNEQYF; DNA: TGTGCCAGCGGGCCGGGCCTTCTCTCCAACGAGCAGTACTTC; size: .; D: .; V: TRBV2; J: TRBJ2-7
CDR3: CATSIKGYEQYF; DNA: TGTGCCACCAGTATAAAGGGGTACGAGCAGTACTTC; size: few; D: .; V: TRBV15; J: TRBJ2-7
CDR3: CASSKTDRGGFSSYEQYF; DNA: TGTGCCAGCAGCAAAACGGACAGGGGCGGGTTCAGCTCCTACGAGCAGTACTTC; size: .; D: .; V: TRBV21-1; J: TRBJ2-7
CDR3: CASSESTLLNEQFF; DNA: TGTGCCAGCAGTGAGTCGACCTTACTGAATGAGCAGTTCTTC; size: .; D: .; V: TRBV6-1; J: TRBJ2-1
CDR3: CASSLGQAYRSEQYF; DNA: TGCGCCAGCAGCTTGGGCCAGGCCTACCGGAGCGAGCAGTACTTC; size: .; D: .; V: TRBV5-1; J: TRBJ2-7
CDR3: CASSPNINEQFF; DNA: TGTGCCAGCAGTCCAAATATCAATGAGCAGTTCTTC; size: .; D: .; V: TRBV27; J: TRBJ2-1
CDR3: CASSRSGGDNEQFF; DNA: TGTGCCAGCAGTCGAAGCGGGGGGGACAATGAGCAGTTCTTC; size: few; D: TRBD2; V: TRBV9; J: TRBJ2-1